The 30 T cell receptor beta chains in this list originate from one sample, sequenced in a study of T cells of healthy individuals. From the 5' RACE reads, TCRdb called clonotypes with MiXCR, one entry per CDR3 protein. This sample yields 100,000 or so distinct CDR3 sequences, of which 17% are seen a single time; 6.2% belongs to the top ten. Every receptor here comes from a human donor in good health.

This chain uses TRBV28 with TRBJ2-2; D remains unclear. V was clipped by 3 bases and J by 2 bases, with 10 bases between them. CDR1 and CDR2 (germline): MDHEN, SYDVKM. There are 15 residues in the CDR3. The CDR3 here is CASSFSHFNTGELFF. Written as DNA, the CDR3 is TGTGCCAGCAGTTTCAGTCACTTCAACACCGGGGAGCTGTTTTTT.

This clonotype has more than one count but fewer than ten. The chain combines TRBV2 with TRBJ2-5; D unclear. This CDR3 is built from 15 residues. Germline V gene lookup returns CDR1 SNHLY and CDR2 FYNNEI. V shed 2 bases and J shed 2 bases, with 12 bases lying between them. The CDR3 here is CASSEWSSAQETQYF. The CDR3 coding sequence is TGTGCCAGCAGTGAATGGTCCAGCGCGCAAGAGACCCAGTACTTC.

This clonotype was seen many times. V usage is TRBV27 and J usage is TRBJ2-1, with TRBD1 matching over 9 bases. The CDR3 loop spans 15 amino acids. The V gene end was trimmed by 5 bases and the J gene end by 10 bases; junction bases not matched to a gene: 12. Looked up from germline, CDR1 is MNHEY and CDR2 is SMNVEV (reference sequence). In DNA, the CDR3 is TGTGCCAGCAGTCTACGGGACAGGGCACGCGGAGAGCAGTTCTTC. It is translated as CASSLRDRARGEQFF.

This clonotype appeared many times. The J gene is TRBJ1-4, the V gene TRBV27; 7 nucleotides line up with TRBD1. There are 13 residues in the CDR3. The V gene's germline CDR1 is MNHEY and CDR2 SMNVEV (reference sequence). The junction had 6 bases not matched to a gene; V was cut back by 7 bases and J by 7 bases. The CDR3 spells CASNKGAGEKLFF. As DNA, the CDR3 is TGTGCCAGCAACAAGGGGGCCGGTGAAAAACTGTTTTTT.

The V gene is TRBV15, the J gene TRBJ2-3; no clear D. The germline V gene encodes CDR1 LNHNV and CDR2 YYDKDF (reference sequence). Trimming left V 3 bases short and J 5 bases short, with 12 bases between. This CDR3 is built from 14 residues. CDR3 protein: CATSRAFTRDTQYF. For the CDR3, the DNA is TGTGCCACCAGCAGGGCATTTACCCGAGATACGCAGTATTTT.

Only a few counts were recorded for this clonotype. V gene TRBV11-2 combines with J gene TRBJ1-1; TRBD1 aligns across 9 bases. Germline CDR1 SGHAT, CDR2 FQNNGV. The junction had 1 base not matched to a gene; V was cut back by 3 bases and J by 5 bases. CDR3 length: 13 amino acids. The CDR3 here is CASSFGQGTEAFF. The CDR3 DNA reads TGTGCCAGCAGCTTTGGACAGGGGACTGAAGCTTTCTTT.

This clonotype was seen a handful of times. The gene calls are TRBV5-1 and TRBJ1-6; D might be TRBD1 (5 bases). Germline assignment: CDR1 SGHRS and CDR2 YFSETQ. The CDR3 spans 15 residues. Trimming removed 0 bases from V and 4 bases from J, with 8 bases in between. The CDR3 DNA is TGCGCCAGCAGCTTGGGGGCAGGGTATAATTCACCCCTCCACTTT. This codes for CASSLGAGYNSPLHF.

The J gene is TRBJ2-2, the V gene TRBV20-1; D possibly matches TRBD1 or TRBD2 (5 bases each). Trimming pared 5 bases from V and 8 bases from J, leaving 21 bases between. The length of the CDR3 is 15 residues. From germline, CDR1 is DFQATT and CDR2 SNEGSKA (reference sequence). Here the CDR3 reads CSAWKPGPRRGELFF. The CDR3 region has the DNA TGCAGTGCTTGGAAACCGGGACCCCGGAGGGGGGAGCTGTTTTTT.

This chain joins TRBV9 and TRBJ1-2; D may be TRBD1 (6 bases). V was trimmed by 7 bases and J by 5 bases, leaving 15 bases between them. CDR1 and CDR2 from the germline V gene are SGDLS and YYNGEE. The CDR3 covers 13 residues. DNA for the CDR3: TGTGCCAGCGGCGCGACAGGTGATTATGGCTACACCTTC. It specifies CASGATGDYGYTF. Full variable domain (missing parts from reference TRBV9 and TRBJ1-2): DSGVTQTPKHLITATGQRVTLRCSPRSGDLSVYWYQQSLDQGLQFLIQYYNGEERAKGNILERFSAQQFPDLHSELNLSSLELGDSALYFCASGATGDYGYTFGSGTRLTVV.

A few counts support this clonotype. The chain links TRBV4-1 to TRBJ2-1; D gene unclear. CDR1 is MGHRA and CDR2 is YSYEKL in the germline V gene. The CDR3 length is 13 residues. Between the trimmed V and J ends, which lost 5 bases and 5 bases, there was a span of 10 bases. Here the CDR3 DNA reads TGCGCCAGCAGCTTTGGTGACCACAATGAGCAGTTCTTC. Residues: CASSFGDHNEQFF.

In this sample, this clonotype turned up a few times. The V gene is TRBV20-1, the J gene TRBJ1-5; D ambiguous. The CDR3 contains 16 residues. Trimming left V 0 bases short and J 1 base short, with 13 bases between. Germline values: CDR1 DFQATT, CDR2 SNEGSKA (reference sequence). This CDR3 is CSARDGRVRSNQPQHF. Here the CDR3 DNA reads TGCAGTGCTAGAGATGGGAGGGTACGGAGCAATCAGCCCCAGCATTTT.

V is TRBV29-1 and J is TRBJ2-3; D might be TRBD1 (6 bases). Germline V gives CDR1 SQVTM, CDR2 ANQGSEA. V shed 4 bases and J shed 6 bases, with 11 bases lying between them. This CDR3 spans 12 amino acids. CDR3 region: CSVVPGADTQYF. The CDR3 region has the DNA TGCAGCGTTGTCCCAGGGGCGGATACGCAGTATTTT.

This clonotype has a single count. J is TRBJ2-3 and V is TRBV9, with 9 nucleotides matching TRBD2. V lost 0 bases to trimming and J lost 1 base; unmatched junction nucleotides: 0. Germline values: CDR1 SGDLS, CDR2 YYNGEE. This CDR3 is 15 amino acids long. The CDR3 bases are TGTGCCAGCAGCGTAGTAGCGGGGGGCACAGATACGCAGTATTTT. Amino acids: CASSVVAGGTDTQYF.

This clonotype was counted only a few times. The CDR3 protein is CAIRTGQGTGANVLTF. Written as DNA, the CDR3 is TGTGCCATCAGGACCGGACAGGGAACCGGGGCCAACGTCCTGACTTTC. This rearrangement joins TRBV10-3 to TRBJ2-6, with TRBD1 identical over 8 bases. V shed 6 bases and J 4 bases; nucleotides not matched to a gene: 8. CDR3 length equals 16 residues. Germline V gene sequence: CDR1 ENHRY, CDR2 SYGVKD.

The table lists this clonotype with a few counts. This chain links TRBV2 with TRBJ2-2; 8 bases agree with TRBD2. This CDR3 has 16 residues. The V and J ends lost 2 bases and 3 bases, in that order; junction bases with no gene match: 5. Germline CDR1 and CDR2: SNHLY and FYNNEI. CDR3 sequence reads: CASSERGGPYTGELFF. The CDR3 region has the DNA TGTGCCAGCAGTGAACGGGGGGGACCCTACACCGGGGAGCTGTTTTTT.

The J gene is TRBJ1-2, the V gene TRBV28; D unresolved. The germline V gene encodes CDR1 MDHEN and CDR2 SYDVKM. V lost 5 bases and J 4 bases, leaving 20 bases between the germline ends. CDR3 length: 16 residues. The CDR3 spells CASSRPRRKTRYGYTF. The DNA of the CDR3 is TGTGCCAGCAGTCGCCCGCGCAGAAAAACACGCTATGGCTACACCTTC.

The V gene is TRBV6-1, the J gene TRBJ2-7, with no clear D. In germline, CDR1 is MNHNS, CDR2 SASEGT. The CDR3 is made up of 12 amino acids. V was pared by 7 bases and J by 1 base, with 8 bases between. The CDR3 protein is CASTGLSYEQYF. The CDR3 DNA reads TGTGCCAGCACGGGTCTATCCTACGAGCAGTACTTC.

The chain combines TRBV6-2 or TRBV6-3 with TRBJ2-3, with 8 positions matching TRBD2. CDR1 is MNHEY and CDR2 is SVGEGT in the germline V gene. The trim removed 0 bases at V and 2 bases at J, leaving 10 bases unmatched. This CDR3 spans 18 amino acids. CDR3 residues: CASSYSPLERGFTDTQYF. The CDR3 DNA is TGTGCCAGCAGTTACTCGCCTCTCGAGCGGGGGTTCACAGATACGCAGTATTTT.

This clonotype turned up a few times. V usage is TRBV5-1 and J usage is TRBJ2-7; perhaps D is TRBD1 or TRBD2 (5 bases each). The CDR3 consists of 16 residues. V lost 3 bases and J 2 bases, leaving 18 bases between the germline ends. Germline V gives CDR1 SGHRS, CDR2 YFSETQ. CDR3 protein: CASSSGKGPPPYEQYF. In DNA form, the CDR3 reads TGCGCCAGCAGCTCCGGGAAGGGGCCTCCCCCCTACGAGCAGTACTTC.

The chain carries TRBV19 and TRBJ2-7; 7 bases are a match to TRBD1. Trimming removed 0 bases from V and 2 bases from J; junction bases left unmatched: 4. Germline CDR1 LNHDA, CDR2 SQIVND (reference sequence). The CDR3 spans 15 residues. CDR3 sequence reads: CASSIDRDRAYEQYF. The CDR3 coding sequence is TGTGCCAGTAGTATAGATCGGGACAGAGCCTACGAGCAGTACTTC.

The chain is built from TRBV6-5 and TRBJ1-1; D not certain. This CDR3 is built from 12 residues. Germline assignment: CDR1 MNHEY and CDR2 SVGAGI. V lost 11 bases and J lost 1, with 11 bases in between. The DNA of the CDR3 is TGTGCCGCCCGGTTTGGGAACACTGAAGCTTTCTTT. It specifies CAARFGNTEAFF.

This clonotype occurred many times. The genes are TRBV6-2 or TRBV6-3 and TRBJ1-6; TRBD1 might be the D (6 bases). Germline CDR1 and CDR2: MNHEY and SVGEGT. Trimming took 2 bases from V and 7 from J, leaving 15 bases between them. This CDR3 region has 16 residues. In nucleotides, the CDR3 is TGTGCCAGCAGTTACGGCATTTGGACAGAAAATTCACCCCTCCACTTT. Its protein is CASSYGIWTENSPLHF.

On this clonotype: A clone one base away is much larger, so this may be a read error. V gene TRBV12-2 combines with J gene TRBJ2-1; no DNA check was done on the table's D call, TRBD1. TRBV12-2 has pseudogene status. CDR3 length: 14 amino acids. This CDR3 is CASRPHRRQCWQFF. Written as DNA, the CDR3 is TGTGCAAGTCGCCCCCACAGGAGGCAGTGCTGGCAGTTCTTC.

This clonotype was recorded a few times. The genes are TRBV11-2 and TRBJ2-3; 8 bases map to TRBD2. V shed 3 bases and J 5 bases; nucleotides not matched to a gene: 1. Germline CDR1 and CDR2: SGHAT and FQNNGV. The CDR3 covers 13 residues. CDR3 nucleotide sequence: TGTGCCAGCAGCTTTCTAGCGGGAGATACGCAGTATTTT. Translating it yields CASSFLAGDTQYF.

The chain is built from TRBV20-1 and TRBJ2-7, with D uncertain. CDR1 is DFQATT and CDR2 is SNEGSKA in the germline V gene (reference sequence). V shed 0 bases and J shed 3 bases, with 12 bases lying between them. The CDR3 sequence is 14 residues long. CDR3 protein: CSARDRRRIYEQYF. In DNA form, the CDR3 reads TGCAGTGCTAGAGATCGGAGAAGGATCTACGAGCAGTACTTC.

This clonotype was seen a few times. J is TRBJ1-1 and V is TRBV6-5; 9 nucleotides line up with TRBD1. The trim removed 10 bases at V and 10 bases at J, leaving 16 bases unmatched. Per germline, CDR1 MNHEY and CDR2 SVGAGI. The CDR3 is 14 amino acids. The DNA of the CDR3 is TGTGCCACCGCACAGGGGGCCGGATCAGCAGGAGCTTTCTTT. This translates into CATAQGAGSAGAFF.

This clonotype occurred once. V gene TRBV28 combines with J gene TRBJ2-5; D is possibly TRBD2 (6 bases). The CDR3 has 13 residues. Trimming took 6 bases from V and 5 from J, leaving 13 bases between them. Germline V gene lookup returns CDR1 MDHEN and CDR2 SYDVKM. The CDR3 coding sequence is TGTGCCAGCAGGCGGGACTCCGAGGAGACCCAGTACTTC. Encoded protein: CASRRDSEETQYF.

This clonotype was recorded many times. The CDR3 sequence is CASSSGSSGDEQYF. The CDR3, as DNA: TGCGCCAGCAGCTCCGGATCCTCGGGGGACGAGCAGTACTTC. This chain uses TRBV5-1 with TRBJ2-7, with D perhaps matching TRBD2 (6 bases). Looked up from germline, CDR1 is SGHRS and CDR2 is YFSETQ. The CDR3 runs to 14 residues. The ends were cut back, 3 bases at V and 5 bases at J, with 15 bases in the middle.

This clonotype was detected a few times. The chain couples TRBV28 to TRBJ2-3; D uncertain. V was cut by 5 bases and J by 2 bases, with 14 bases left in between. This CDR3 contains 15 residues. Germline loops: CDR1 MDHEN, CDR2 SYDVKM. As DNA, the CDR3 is TGTGCCAGCAGTAGGACCCCTGGGAACACAGATACGCAGTATTTT. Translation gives CASSRTPGNTDTQYF.

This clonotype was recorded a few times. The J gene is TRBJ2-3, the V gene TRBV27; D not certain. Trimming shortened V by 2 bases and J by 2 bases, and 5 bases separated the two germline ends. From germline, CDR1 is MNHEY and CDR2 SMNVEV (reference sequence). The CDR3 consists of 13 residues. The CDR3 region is CASSLLNTDTQYF. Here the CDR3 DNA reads TGTGCCAGCAGTTTACTCAACACAGATACGCAGTATTTT.